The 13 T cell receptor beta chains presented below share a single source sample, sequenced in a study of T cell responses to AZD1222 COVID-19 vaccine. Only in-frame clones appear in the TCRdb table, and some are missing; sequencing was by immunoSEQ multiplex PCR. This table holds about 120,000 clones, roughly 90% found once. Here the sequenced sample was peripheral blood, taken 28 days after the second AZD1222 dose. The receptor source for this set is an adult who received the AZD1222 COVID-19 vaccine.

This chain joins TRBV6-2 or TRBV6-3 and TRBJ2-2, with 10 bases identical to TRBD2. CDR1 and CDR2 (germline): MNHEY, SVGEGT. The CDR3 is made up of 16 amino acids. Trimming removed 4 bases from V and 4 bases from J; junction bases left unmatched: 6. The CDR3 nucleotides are TGTGCCAGCAGTTCAATAGCGGGAGGCTTCACCGGGGAGCTGTTTTTT. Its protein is CASSSIAGGFTGELFF.

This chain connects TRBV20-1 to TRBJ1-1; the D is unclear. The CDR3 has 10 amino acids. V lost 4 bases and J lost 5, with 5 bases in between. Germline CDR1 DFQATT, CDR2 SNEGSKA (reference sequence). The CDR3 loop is CSATGTEAFF. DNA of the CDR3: TGCAGTGCTACCGGAACTGAAGCTTTCTTT.

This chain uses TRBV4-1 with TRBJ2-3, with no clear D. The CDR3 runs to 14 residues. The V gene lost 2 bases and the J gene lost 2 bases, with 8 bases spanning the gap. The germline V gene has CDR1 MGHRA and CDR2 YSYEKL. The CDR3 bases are TGCGCCAGCAGCCAACTCCCCAACACAGATACGCAGTATTTT. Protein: CASSQLPNTDTQYF.

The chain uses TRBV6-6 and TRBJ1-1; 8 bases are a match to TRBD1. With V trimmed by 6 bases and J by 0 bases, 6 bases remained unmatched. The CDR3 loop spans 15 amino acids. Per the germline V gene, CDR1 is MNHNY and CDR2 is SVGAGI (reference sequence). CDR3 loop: CASSQGQAMNTEAFF. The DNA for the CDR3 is TGTGCCAGCAGCCAGGGACAGGCTATGAACACTGAAGCTTTCTTT.

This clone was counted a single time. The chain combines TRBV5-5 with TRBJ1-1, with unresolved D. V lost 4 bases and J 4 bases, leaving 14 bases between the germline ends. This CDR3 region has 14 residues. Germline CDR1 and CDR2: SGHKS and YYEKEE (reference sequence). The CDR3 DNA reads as TGTGCCAGCAGCCCGGCTCAGACGCGCACTGAAGCTTTCTTT. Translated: CASSPAQTRTEAFF.

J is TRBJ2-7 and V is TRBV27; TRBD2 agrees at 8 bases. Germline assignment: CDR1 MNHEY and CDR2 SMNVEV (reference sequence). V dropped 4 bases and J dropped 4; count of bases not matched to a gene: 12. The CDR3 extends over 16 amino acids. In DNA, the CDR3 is TGTGCCAGCAGTTACCTCGGAACTAGCGGACCATACGAGCAGTACTTC. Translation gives CASSYLGTSGPYEQYF.

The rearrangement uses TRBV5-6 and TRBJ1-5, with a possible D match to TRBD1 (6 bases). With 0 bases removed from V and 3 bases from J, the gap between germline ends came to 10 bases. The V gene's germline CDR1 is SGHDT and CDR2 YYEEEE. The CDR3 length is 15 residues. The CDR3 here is CASSLAQGYNQPQHF. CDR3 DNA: TGTGCCAGCAGCTTGGCGCAGGGGTACAATCAGCCCCAGCATTTT.

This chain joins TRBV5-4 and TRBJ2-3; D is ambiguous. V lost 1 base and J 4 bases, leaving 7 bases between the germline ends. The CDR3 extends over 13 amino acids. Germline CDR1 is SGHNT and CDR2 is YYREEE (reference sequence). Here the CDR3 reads CASSLRLADTQYF. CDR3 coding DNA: TGTGCCAGCAGCTTGCGTCTTGCAGATACGCAGTATTTT. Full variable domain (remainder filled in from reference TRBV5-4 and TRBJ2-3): ETGVTQSPTHLIKTRGQQVTLRCSSQSGHNTVSWYQQALGQGPQFIFQYYREEENGRGNFPPRFSGLQFPNYSSELNVNALELDDSALYLCASSLRLADTQYFGPGTRLTVL.

CDR3 nucleotide sequence: TGTGCCAGCAGCCAAGGAAGCGGGAGGGGGGCAGATACGCAGTATTTT. Its protein product is CASSQGSGRGADTQYF. The chain links TRBV5-4 to TRBJ2-3, with 10 bases matching TRBD2. CDR3 length: 16 residues. V shed 4 bases and J 4 bases; nucleotides not matched to a gene: 9. CDR1 SGHNT and CDR2 YYREEE come from the germline V gene (reference sequence).

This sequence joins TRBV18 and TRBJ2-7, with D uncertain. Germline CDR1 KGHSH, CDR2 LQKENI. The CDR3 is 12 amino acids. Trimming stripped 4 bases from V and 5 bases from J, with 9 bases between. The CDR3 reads CASSQTTDEQYF. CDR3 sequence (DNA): TGTGCCAGCTCACAGACCACAGACGAGCAGTACTTC.

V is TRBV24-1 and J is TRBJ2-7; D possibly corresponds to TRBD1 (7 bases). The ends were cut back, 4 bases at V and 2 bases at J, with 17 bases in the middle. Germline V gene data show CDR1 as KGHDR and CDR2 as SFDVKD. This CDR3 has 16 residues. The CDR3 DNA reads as TGTGCCACCAGTGACCGGGGGACAGACGCCGCCTACGAGCAGTACTTC. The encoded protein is CATSDRGTDAAYEQYF.

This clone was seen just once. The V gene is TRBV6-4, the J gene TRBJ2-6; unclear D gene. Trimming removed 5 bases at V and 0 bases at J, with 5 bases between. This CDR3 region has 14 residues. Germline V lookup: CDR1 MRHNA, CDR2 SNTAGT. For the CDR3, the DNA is TGTGCCAGCAGTTTGGACTCTGGGGCCAACGTCCTGACTTTC. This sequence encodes CASSLDSGANVLTF.

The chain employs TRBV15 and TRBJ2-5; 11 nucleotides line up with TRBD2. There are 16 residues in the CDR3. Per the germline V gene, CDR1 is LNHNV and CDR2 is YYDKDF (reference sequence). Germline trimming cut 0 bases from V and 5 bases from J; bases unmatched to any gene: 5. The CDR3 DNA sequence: TGTGCCACCAGCAGAGAGCTAGCGGGAGGTCGCGAGACCCAGTACTTC. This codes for CATSRELAGGRETQYF. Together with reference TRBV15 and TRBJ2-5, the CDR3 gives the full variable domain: DAMVIQNPRYQVTQFGKPVTLSCSQTLNHNVMYWYQQKSSQAPKLLFHYYDKDFNNEADTPDNFQSRRPNTSFCFLDIRSPGLGDTAMYLCATSRELAGGRETQYFGPGTRLLVL.